Included here is one T cell receptor beta chain sequence, with context. The CDR3 covers 16 residues. From germline, CDR1 is SGHRS and CDR2 YFSETQ. These data are taken from a study of OX40 agonist ivuxolimab in advanced cancers. Study information: An anti-OX40 (CD134) antibody with agonistic activity, ivuxolimab, was administered to patients. Dose-escalation patients were diagnosed with hepatocellular carcinoma, melanoma, renal cell cancer or head and neck cancer. A mean age of about 56 years, range roughly 23 to 85, was recorded, and approximately 79% were male.

Produced via immunoSEQ multiplex PCR; TCRdb's table is partial and in-frame only. The sample carries 75,000 to 100,000 clones, about 84% recorded once. The rearrangement joins TRBV5-1 to TRBJ2-5, with 9 bases that match TRBD1. Judging by the DNA end, TRBJ2-7 fits better; the J call may be wrong. The sample was CD4+ or CD8+ T cells sorted from blood, taken in a trial of the OX40 agonist ivuxolimab. The TCR originated in an adult with an advanced solid tumor such as melanoma, head and neck, liver or kidney cancer. The CDR3 reads CASSGPGTGISYEQYF. The CDR3 nucleotides are TGCGCCAGCAGCGGACCCGGGACAGGGATCTCCTACGAGCAGTACTTC.